The following is a T cell receptor beta chain sequence with its context. Study processing details: Amplification of reference gene primers was used by the study to estimate nucleated cell counts. TCRdb keeps only in-frame clones here, not all; method: immunoSEQ multiplex PCR. V and J calls and clone size come straight from that table; D and trimming were deduced from the DNA. Of tens of thousands of clones in the sample, about 85% were seen once. This sample was included in a study of blood T cell repertoires in COVID-19. Overall study context: The United States, Italy and Spain were the sources of the acute and convalescent COVID-19 samples.

The CDR3 has 15 amino acids. V dropped 0 bases and J dropped 5 bases, with 14 bases sitting between them. CDR1 is SGHRS, CDR2 YFSETQ, per germline. This chain links TRBV5-1 with TRBJ1-1, with D perhaps matching TRBD1 (5 bases). This clonotype was sampled from a man older than 75 with acute or convalescent COVID-19. Input material: peripheral blood. The CDR3 region has the DNA TGCGCCAGCAGCTTGGTTATCCAGGGATCAACTGAAGCTTTCTTT. This encodes CASSLVIQGSTEAFF.